This T cell receptor (beta chain) was recovered during a study of cytomegalovirus exposure and HLA in healthy donors. Findings of the study overall: When presence/absence was analysed, sequencing depth was taken to be roughly uniform across donors. Accurate prediction of HLA-A and HLA-B alleles (for most subjects) was reportedly achieved from TCR beta sequences.

The V gene's germline CDR1 is KGHSH and CDR2 LQKENI. CDR3 size: 13 residues. The V and J ends lost 6 bases and 3 bases, in that order; junction bases with no gene match: 3. This clone appeared a few times. Its antigen is as yet unknown. Likely unrecorded immune exposures existed in these nominally healthy donors. A multiplex PCR was run with 60 Vbeta primers and 13 Jbeta primers. Some clones are missing from TCRdb's copy, which holds only in-frame ones; the method was immunoSEQ multiplex PCR. The sample has about 140,000 clones; roughly 73% are singletons. The clonotype originates from a male donor in good health and CMV-seronegative. The chain couples TRBV18 to TRBJ2-7; 9 nucleotides line up with TRBD1. The sample taken for sequencing was PBMCs. CDR3 in amino acids: CASSGQGSYEQYF. CDR3 nucleotide sequence: TGTGCCAGCTCCGGACAGGGGAGCTACGAGCAGTACTTC. The full variable domain, rest sourced from reference TRBV18 and TRBJ2-7, is NAGVMQNPRHLVRRRGQEARLRCSPMKGHSHVYWYRQLPEEGLKFMVYLQKENIIDESGMPKERFSAEFPKEGPSILRIQQVVRGDSAAYFCASSGQGSYEQYFGPGTRLTVT.